This T cell receptor (beta chain) was sequenced during a study of control samples from healthy donors and cancer patients. Clones were sequenced by immunoSEQ multiplex PCR, and TCRdb holds only the in-frame ones, with some missing. The sample includes around 49,000 clones, over 85% of them seen just once. This CDR3 comprises 17 residues. V shed 0 bases and J shed 0 bases, with 12 bases lying between them. CDR1 LGHNA and CDR2 YNFKEQ come from the germline V gene. Sequencing was done on a sample of PBMCs. The V call is TRBV4-2, the J call TRBJ1-3; D gene ambiguous. The sequence was collected from a man between 40 and 49 years old with colorectal cancer. The CDR3 coding sequence is TGTGCCAGCAGCCAAGAAACTCAGGAACGCTCTGGAAACACCATATATTTT. Translation gives CASSQETQERSGNTIYF.